A single T cell receptor (beta chain) is shown here with its context. Methods used by the authors: Using reference gene primer amplification, nucleated cell counts were estimated. The repertoire was sequenced with immunoSEQ multiplex PCR; TCRdb's copy has only in-frame clones and lacks some. For V, J and clone size, that table is used; D and trimming come from the DNA. The top ten hold about 0.8% of the sample, which has over 150,000 clones, roughly 94% seen once. This record comes from a study of blood T cell repertoires in COVID-19. Across the study: There were acute and convalescent COVID-19 samples, and they came from the United States, Italy and Spain. Sample material is recorded as cDNA or gDNA derived from T cells, B-cell-depleted T cells, or PBMCs.

The CDR3 has 13 residues. Germline V gene data show CDR1 as MNHEY and CDR2 as SVGEGT. The V end lost 5 bases, the J end lost 3 bases, and 10 bases lay between the germline ends. Seattle patient enrollment occurred during active infection, with longitudinal follow-up thereafter. The sequenced sample consisted of peripheral blood. This TCR was sampled from a man younger than 40 with COVID-19, enrolled during active disease. The V gene is TRBV6-2 or TRBV6-3, the J gene TRBJ1-1, with D maybe TRBD1 (5 bases). The CDR3 coding sequence is TGTGCCAGCAGTAATCAGGGCGACACTGAAGCTTTCTTT. Residues: CASSNQGDTEAFF.